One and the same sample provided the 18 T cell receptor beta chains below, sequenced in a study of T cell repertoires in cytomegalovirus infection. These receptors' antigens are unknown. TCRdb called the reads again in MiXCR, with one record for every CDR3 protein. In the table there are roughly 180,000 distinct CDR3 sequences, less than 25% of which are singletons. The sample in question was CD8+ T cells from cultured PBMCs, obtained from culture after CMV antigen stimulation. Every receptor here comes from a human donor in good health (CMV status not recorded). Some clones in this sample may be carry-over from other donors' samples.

The CDR3 spells CASSTGQFYQPQHF. CDR3 DNA: TGTGCCAGCAGTACGGGACAGTTTTATCAGCCCCAGCATTTT. This chain uses TRBV2 with TRBJ1-5; 7 bases align to TRBD1. V shed 5 bases and J 5 bases; nucleotides not matched to a gene: 6. The germline V gene encodes CDR1 SNHLY and CDR2 FYNNEI. The CDR3 covers 14 residues.

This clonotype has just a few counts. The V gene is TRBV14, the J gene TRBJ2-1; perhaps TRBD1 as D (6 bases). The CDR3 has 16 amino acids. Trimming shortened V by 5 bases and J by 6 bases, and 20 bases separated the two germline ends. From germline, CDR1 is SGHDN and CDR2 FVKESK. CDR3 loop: CASSGSWTVRSNEQFF. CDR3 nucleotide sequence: TGTGCCAGCAGCGGCTCATGGACAGTGAGAAGCAATGAGCAGTTCTTC.

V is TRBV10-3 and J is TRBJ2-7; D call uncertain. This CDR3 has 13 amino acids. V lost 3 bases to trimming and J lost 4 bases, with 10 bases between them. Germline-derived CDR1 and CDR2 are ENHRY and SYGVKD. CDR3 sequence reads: CAISEDKVYEQYF. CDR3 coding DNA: TGTGCCATCAGTGAAGACAAGGTGTACGAGCAGTACTTC.

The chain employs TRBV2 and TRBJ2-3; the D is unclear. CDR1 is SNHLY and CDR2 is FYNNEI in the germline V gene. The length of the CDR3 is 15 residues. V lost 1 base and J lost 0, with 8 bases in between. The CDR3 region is CASSEGAFSTDTQYF. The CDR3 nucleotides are TGTGCCAGCAGTGAAGGTGCTTTTAGCACAGATACGCAGTATTTT.

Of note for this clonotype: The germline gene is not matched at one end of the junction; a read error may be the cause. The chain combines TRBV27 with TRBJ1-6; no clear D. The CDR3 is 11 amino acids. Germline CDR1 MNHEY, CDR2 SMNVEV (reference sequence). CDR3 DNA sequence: TGTGCCAGCGGTTTTAATTCACCCCTCCACTTT. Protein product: CASGFNSPLHF.

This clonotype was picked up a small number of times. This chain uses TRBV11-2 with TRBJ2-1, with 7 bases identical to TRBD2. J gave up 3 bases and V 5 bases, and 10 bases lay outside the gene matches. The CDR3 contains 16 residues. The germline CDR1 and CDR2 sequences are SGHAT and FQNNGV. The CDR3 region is CASSELQRDHYNEQFF. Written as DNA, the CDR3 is TGTGCCAGCAGCGAACTCCAGCGGGACCACTACAATGAGCAGTTCTTC.

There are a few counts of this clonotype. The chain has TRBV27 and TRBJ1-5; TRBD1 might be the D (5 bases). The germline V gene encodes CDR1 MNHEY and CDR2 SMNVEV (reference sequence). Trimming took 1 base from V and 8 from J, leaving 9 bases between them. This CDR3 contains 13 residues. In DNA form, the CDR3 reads TGTGCCAGCAGTTTATATAGGGGCGAGCCCCAGCATTTT. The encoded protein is CASSLYRGEPQHF.

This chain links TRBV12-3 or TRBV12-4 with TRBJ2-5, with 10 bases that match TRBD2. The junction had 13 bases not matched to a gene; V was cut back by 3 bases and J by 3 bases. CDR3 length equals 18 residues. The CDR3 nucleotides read TGTGCCAGCAGTTTGGTTCTAGCGGGGGTCGACTTGGAAGAGACCCAGTACTTC. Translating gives CASSLVLAGVDLEETQYF.

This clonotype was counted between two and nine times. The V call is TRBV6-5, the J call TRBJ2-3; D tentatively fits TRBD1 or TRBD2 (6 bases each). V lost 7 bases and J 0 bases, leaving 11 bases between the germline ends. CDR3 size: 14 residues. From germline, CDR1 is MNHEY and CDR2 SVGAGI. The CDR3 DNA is TGTGCCAGCACGAGGGGGGCTAGCACAGATACGCAGTATTTT. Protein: CASTRGASTDTQYF.

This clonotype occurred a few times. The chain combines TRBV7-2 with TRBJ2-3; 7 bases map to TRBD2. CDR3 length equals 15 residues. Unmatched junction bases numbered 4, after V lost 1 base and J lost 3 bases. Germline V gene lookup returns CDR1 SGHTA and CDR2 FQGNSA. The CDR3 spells CASSLEGGITDTQYF. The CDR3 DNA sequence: TGTGCCAGCAGCTTAGAGGGAGGGATTACAGATACGCAGTATTTT.

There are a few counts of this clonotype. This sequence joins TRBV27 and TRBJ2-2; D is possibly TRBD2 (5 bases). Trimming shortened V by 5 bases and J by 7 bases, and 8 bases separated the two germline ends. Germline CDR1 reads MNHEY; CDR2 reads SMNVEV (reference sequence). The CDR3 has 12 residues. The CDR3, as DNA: TGTGCCAGCAGTCCGGACTTCGGGGAGCTGTTTTTT. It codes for CASSPDFGELFF.

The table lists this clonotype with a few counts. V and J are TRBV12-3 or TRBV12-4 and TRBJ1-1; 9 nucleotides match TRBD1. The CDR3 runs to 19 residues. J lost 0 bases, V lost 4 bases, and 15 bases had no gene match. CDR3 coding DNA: TGTGCCAGCAGTTCTCTCACCGGGACAGGGATCTATATGAACACTGAAGCTTTCTTT. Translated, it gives CASSSLTGTGIYMNTEAFF.

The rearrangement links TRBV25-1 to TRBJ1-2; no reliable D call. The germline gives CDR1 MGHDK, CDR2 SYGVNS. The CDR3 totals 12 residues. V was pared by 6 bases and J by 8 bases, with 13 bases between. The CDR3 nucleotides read TGTGCCAGCAGCCGGGTGGCGGGAGGCTACACCTTC. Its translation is CASSRVAGGYTF.

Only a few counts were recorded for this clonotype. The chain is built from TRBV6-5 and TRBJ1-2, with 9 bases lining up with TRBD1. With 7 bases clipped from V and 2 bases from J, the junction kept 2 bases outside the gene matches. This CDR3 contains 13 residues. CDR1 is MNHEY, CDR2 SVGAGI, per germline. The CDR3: CASMGQGNYGYTF. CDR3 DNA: TGTGCCAGCATGGGACAGGGCAACTATGGCTACACCTTC.

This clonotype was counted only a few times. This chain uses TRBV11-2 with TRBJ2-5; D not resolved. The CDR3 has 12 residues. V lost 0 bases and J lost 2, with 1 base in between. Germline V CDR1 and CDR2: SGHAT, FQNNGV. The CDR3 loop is CASSLDQETQYF. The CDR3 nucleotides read TGTGCCAGCAGCTTAGATCAAGAGACCCAGTACTTC.

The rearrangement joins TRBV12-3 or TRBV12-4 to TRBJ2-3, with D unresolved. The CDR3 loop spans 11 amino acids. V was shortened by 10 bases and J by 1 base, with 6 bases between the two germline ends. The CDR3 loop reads CAIGGTDTQYF. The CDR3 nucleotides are TGTGCCATCGGAGGCACAGATACGCAGTATTTT.

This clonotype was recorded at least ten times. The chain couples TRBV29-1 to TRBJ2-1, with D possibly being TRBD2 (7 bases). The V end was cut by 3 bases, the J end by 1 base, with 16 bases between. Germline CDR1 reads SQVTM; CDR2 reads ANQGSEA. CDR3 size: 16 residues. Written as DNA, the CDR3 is TGCAGCGTTGAGGGGGGGGCCATTAAATCCTACAATGAGCAGTTCTTC. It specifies CSVEGGAIKSYNEQFF.

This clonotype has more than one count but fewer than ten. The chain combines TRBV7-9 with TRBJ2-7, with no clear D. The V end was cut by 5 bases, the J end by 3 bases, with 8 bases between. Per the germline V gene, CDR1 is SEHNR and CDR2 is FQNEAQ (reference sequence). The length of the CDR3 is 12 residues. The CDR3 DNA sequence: TGTGCCAGCAGCCGTAAAGGCTACGAGCAGTACGTC. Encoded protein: CASSRKGYEQYV.